This T cell receptor (beta chain) was captured in a study of blood T cell repertoires in COVID-19. This clone was detected a few times. Repertoires were generated with immunoSEQ multiplex PCR, while TCRdb's copy carries only in-frame clones and drops some. Among fewer than 350,000 clones listed, roughly 89% were seen once. V lost 3 bases, J lost 2 bases, and 4 bases lay in between. This CDR3 has 12 amino acids. Germline CDR1 reads LGHNT; CDR2 reads FRNRAP. The origin of this receptor is a man aged 35-49 years with acute or convalescent COVID-19. The sequenced sample consisted of peripheral blood. The J gene is TRBJ1-1, the V gene TRBV12-5; D unclear. CDR3 nucleotide sequence: TGTGCTAGTGGTTTCGTAAACACTGAAGCTTTCTTT. Protein: CASGFVNTEAFF.